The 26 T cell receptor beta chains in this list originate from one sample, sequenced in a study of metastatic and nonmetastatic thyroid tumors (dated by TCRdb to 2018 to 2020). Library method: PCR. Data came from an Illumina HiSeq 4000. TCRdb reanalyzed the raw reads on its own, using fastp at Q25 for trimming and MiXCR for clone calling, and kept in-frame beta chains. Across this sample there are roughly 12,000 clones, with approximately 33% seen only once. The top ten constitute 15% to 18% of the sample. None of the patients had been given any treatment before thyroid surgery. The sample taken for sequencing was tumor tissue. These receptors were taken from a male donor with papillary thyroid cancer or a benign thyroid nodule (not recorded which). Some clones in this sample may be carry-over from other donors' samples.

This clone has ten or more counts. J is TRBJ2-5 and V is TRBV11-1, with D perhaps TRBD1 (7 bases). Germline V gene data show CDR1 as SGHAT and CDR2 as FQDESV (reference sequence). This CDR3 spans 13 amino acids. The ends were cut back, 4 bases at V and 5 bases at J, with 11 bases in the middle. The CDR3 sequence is CASSSTGRETQYF. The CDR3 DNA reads TGTGCCAGCAGCTCGACAGGGAGGGAGACCCAGTACTTC. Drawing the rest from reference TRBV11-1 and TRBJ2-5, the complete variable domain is EAEVAQSPRYKITEKSQAVAFWCDPISGHATLYWYRQILGQGPELLVQFQDESVVDDSQLPKDRFSAERLKGVDSTLKIQPAELGDSAMYLCASSSTGRETQYFGPGTRLLVL.

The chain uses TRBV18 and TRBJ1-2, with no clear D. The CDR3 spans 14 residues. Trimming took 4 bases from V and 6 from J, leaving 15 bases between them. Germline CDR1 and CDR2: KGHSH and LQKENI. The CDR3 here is CASSQETKEDGYTF. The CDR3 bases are TGTGCCAGCTCACAGGAGACCAAAGAAGATGGCTACACCTTC.

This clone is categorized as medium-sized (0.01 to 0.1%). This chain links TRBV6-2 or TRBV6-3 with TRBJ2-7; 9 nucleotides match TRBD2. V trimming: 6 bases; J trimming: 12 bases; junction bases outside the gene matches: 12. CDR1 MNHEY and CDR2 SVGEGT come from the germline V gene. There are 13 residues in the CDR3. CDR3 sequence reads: CASRLRLADEGYV. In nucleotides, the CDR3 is TGTGCCAGCAGGTTACGACTAGCGGATGAGGGGTACGTC.

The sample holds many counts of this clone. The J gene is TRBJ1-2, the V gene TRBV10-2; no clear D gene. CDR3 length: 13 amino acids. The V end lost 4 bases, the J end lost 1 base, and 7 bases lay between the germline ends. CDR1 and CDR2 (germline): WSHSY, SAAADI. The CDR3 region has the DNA TGCGCCAGCAGTGGGCCCTTTAACTATGGCTACACCTTC. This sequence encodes CASSGPFNYGYTF.

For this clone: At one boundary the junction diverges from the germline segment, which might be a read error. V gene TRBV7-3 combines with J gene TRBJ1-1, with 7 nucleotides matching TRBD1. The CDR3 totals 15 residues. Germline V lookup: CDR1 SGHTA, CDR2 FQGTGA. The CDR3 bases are TGTGCCAGCACCTTAACCAGGGGGACGAACACTGATGCTTTCTTT. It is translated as CASTLTRGTNTDAFF.

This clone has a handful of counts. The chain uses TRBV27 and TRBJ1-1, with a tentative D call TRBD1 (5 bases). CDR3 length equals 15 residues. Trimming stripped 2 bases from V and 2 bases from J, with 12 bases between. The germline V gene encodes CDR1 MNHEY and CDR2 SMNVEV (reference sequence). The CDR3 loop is CASSLLLTGNTEAFF. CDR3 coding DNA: TGTGCCAGCAGTTTACTATTAACAGGAAACACTGAAGCTTTCTTT.

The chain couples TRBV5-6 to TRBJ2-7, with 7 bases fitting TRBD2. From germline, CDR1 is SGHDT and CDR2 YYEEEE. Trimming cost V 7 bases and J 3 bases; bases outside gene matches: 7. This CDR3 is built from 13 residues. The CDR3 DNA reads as TGTGCCAGCGGCCTGGGGGGGGGCTACGAGCAGTACTTC. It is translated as CASGLGGGYEQYF.

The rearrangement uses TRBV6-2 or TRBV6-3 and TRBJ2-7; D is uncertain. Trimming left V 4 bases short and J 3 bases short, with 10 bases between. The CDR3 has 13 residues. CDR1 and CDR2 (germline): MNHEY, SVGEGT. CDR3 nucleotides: TGTGCCAGCAGTTCCTTACCGCACTACGAGCAGTACTTC. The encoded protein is CASSSLPHYEQYF.

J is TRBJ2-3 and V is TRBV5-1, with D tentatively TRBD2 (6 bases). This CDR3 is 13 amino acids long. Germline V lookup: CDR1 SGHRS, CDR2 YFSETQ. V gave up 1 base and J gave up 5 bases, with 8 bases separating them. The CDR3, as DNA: TGCGCCAGCAGCTTGACGGGAGAAGATACGCAGTATTTT. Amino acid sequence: CASSLTGEDTQYF. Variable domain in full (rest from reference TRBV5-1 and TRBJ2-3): KAGVTQTPRYLIKTRGQQVTLSCSPISGHRSVSWYQQTPGQGLQFLFEYFSETQRNKGNFPGRFSGRQFSNSRSEMNVSTLELGDSALYLCASSLTGEDTQYFGPGTRLTVL.

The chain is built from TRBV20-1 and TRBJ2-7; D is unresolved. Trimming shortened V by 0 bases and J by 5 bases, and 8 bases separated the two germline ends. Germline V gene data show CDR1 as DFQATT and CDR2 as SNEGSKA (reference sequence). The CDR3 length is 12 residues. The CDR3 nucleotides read TGCAGTGCTAGAGAAGGGATTAACGAGCAGTACTTC. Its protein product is CSAREGINEQYF.

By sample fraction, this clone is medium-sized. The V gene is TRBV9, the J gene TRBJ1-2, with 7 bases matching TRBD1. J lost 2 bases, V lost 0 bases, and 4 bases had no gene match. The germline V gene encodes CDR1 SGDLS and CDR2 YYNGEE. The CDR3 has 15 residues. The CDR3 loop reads CASSVDTGVNYGYTF. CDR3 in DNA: TGTGCCAGCAGCGTAGACACAGGGGTCAACTATGGCTACACCTTC.

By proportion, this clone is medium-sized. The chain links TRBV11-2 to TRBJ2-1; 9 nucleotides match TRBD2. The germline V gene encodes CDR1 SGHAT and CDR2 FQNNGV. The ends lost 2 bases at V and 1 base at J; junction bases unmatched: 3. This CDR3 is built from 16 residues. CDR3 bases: TGTGCCAGCAGCTTAATAGCGGGAGCATCCTACAATGAGCAGTTCTTC. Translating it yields CASSLIAGASYNEQFF.

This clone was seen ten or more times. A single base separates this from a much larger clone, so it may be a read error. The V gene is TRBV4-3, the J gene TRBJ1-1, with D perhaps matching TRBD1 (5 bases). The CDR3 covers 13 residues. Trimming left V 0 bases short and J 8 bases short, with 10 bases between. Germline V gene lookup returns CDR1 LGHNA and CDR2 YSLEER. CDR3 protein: CASSQEPGDEAFF. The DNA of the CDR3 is TGCGCCAGCAGCCAAGAACCCGGGGACGAAGCTTTCTTT.

The CDR3 DNA is TGCGCCAGCAGCTTGTGTGGAAGCCAAGAGACCCAGTACTTC. Encoded protein: CASSLCGSQETQYF. The rearrangement uses TRBV5-1 and TRBJ2-5, with D uncertain. Per germline, CDR1 SGHRS and CDR2 YFSETQ. The length of the CDR3 is 14 residues. Trimming stripped 1 base from V and 1 base from J, with 8 bases between.

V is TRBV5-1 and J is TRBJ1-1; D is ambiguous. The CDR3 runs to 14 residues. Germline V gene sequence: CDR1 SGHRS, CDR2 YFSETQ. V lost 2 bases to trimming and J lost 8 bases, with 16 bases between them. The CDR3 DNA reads TGCGCCAGCAGCTTTGAATGGGATCCAAACGAAGCTTTCTTT. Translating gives CASSFEWDPNEAFF.

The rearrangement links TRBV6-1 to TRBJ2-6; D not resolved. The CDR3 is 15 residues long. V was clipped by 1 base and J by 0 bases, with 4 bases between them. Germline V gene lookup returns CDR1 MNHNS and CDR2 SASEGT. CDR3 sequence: CASSEGGSGANVLTF. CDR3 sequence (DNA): TGTGCCAGCAGTGAAGGTGGCTCTGGGGCCAACGTCCTGACTTTC.

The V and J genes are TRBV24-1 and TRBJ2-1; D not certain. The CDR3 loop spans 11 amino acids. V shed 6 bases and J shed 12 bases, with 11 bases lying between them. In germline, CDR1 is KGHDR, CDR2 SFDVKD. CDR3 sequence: CATSSGARQFF. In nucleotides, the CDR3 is TGTGCCACCAGTTCAGGCGCCAGGCAGTTCTTC.

The CDR3 here is CASSIWMGTEAFF. For the CDR3, the DNA is TGTGCCAGCAGTATATGGATGGGGACTGAAGCTTTCTTT. The chain joins TRBV2 to TRBJ1-1; D ambiguous. There are 13 residues in the CDR3. The germline gives CDR1 SNHLY, CDR2 FYNNEI. Between the trimmed V and J ends, which lost 5 bases and 5 bases, there was a span of 12 bases.

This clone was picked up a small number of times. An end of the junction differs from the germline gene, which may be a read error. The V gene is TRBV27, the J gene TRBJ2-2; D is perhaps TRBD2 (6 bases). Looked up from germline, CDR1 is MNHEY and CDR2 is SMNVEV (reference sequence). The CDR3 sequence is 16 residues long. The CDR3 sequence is CDSSRAGFRSPVELFF. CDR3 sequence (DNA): TGTGACAGCTCCCGGGCGGGGTTTAGGTCCCCCGTGGAGCTGTTTTTT.

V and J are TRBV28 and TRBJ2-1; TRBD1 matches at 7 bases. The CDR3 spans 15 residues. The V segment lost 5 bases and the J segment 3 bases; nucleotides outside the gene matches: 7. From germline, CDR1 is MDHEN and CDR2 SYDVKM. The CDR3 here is CASSPLGQCYNEQFF. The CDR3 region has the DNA TGTGCCAGCAGTCCCCTGGGACAGTGCTACAATGAGCAGTTCTTC.

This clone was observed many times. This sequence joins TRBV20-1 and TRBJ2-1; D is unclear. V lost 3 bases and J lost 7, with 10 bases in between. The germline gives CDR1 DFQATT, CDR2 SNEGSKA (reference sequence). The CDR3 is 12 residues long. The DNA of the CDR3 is TGCAGTGCTAGCCCATTGGGGAATGAGCAGTTCTTC. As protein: CSASPLGNEQFF.

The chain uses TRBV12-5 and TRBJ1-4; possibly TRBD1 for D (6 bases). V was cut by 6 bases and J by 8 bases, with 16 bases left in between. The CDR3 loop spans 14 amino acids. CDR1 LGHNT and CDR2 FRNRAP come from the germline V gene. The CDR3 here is CASGLAGVDEKLFF. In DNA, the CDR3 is TGTGCTAGTGGGCTCGCAGGGGTGGACGAAAAACTGTTTTTT.

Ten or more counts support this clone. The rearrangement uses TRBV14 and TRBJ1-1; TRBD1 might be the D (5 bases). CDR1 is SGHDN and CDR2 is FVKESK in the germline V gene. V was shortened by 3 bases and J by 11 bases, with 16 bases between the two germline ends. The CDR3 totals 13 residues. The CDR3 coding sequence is TGTGCCAGCAGCCATGAAGTAGGGGTAGTGGCTTTCTTT. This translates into CASSHEVGVVAFF.

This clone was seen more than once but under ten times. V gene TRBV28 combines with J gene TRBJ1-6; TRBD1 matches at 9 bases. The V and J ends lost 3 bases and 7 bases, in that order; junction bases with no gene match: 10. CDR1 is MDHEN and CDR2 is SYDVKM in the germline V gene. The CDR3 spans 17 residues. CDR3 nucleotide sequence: TGTGCCAGCAGTTTTCTAGGACAGGGGACCCTCAATTCACCCCTCCACTTT. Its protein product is CASSFLGQGTLNSPLHF. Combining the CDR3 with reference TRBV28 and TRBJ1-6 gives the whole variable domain DVKVTQSSRYLVKRTGEKVFLECVQDMDHENMFWYRQDPGLGLRLIYFSYDVKMKEKGDIPEGYSVSREKKERFSLILESASTNQTSMYLCASSFLGQGTLNSPLHFGNGTRLTVT.

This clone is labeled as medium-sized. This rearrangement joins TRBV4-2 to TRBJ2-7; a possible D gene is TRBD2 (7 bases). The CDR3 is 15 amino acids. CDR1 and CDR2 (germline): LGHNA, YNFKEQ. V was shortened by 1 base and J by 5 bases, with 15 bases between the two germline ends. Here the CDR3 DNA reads TGTGCCAGCAGCCAAGGAGGTGGGGGGGCCCACGAGCAGTACTTC. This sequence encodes CASSQGGGGAHEQYF.

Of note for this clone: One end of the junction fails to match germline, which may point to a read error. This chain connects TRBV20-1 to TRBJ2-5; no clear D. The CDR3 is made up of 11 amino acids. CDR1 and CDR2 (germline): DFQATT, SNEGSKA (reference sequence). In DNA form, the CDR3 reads TGCATTGCTACCTTCCTTGGGACCCAGTACTTC. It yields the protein CIATFLGTQYF.